Each of the 8 T cell receptor beta chains below was sequenced from the same sample in a study of OX40 agonist ivuxolimab in advanced cancers. Some clones are missing from TCRdb's copy, which holds only in-frame ones; the method was immunoSEQ multiplex PCR. The data contain 30,000 to 35,000 clones, approximately 90% of them singletons. The sequencing used CD4+ or CD8+ T cells sorted from blood, collected in a trial of the OX40 agonist ivuxolimab. The receptors were sampled from an adult with an advanced solid tumor such as melanoma, head and neck, liver or kidney cancer.

This chain links TRBV7-6 with TRBJ2-1; D may be TRBD1 (7 bases). V dropped 0 bases and J dropped 0 bases, with 18 bases sitting between them. This CDR3 is 19 amino acids long. CDR1 SGHVS and CDR2 FNYEAQ come from the germline V gene. CDR3 coding DNA: TGTGCCAGCAGCTTAGCGGCTCCAGGGGGGCGGGTCTCCTACAATGAGCAGTTCTTC. This translates into CASSLAAPGGRVSYNEQFF.

The CDR3 reads CASSKKGQHRTDTQYF. The CDR3 coding sequence is TGTGCCAGCAGCAAAAAGGGACAGCACCGCACAGATACGCAGTATTTT. The chain links TRBV21-1 to TRBJ2-3; TRBD1, the table's D call, lacks a check against the DNA. TRBV21-1 is termed a pseudogene. This CDR3 has 16 amino acids.

The chain recombines TRBV27 with TRBJ2-1; D possibly corresponds to TRBD1 (6 bases). The CDR3 covers 12 residues. Trimming removed 5 bases from V and 7 bases from J, with 9 bases in between. The germline V gene has CDR1 MNHEY and CDR2 SMNVEV (reference sequence). The CDR3 region has the DNA TGTGCCAGCAGTCTAACAGGGAATGAGCAGTTCTTC. Residues: CASSLTGNEQFF.

The genes are TRBV14 and TRBJ1-5; D is perhaps TRBD1 (5 bases). The V and J ends lost 0 bases and 6 bases respectively, with 12 bases between them. This CDR3 has 15 residues. Germline CDR1 is SGHDN and CDR2 is FVKESK. The CDR3, as DNA: TGTGCCAGCAGCCAAGAGGAGAGGGGAGGTCAGCCCCAGCATTTT. Translation: CASSQEERGGQPQHF.

The chain has TRBV27 and TRBJ1-4; 7 nucleotides align to TRBD1. The CDR3 is 15 amino acids. J gave up 5 bases and V 6 bases, and 9 bases lay outside the gene matches. Germline CDR1 reads MNHEY; CDR2 reads SMNVEV (reference sequence). This chain's CDR3 is CASRRYDRVNEKLFF. The CDR3 DNA follows: TGTGCCAGCAGGCGGTACGACAGGGTAAATGAAAAACTGTTTTTT.

This chain links TRBV5-5 with TRBJ2-5, with 9 bases fitting TRBD1. The germline V gene encodes CDR1 SGHKS and CDR2 YYEKEE (reference sequence). J was trimmed by 5 bases and V by 3 bases; bases with no gene match: 5. The length of the CDR3 is 14 residues. The CDR3 spells CASSYRGRSETQYF. The DNA for the CDR3 is TGTGCCAGCAGCTACAGGGGGCGGTCGGAGACCCAGTACTTC.

The chain links TRBV4-3 to TRBJ2-7; perhaps TRBD2 as D (6 bases). V was pared by 0 bases and J by 3 bases, with 15 bases between. Germline values: CDR1 LGHNA, CDR2 YSLEER. The CDR3 spans 16 residues. As DNA, the CDR3 is TGCGCCAGCAGCCAAGATAGCAGCGGGCGATACTACGAGCAGTACTTC. This sequence encodes CASSQDSSGRYYEQYF.

The chain carries TRBV5-3 and TRBJ1-4, with D possibly being TRBD1 (5 bases). TRBV5-3 is assigned to the ORF class and has an uncertain function. CDR3 length equals 15 residues. V lost 0 bases, J lost 3 bases, and 9 bases lay in between. For the CDR3, the DNA is TGTGCCAGAAGCTTGGCCGGGACCGCTAATGAAAAACTGTTTTTT. The encoded protein is CARSLAGTANEKLFF.